This record concerns one T cell receptor (beta chain) sequence. The target antigen is unknown. Using immunoSEQ multiplex PCR, the repertoire was profiled, and TCRdb retains in-frame clones only, with some absent. The table lists roughly 34,000 clones, 70% of them singletons. Subsequent to a culture period of around eleven days, CD4+ T cells were isolated. Fresh IL-2-containing medium replaced half the medium on days 3 and 7. The data are from a study of vaccination effects on CD4 cells after COVID-19. In the study overall: Sequencing in the ViraFEST assay came after antigen-specific CD4+ T cells had been expanded with viral peptide pools, which were used to stimulate PBMC. Study-wide results and caveats: Whether induced by infection or by vaccine, clones showed marked clonal contraction late after vaccination.

The V end lost 9 bases, the J end lost 4 bases, and 16 bases lay between the germline ends. The CDR3 is 14 residues long. Germline V lookup: CDR1 SEHNR, CDR2 FQNEAQ (reference sequence). The chain has TRBV7-9 and TRBJ2-1; D is unclear. The sequence was collected from a human donor who received a COVID-19 vaccine. The input for sequencing was CD4+ T cells from PBMCs cultured without peptide, taken before COVID-19 vaccination. The CDR3 sequence: CARKIGPLYNEQFF. The CDR3 DNA sequence: TGTGCCAGAAAAATAGGGCCCTTATACAATGAGCAGTTCTTC. Combining the CDR3 with reference TRBV7-9 and TRBJ2-1 gives the whole variable domain DTGVSQNPRHKITKRGQNVTFRCDPISEHNRLYWYRQTLGQGPEFLTYFQNEAQLEKSRLLSDRFSAERPKGSFSTLEIQRTEQGDSAMYLCARKIGPLYNEQFFGPGTRLTVL.